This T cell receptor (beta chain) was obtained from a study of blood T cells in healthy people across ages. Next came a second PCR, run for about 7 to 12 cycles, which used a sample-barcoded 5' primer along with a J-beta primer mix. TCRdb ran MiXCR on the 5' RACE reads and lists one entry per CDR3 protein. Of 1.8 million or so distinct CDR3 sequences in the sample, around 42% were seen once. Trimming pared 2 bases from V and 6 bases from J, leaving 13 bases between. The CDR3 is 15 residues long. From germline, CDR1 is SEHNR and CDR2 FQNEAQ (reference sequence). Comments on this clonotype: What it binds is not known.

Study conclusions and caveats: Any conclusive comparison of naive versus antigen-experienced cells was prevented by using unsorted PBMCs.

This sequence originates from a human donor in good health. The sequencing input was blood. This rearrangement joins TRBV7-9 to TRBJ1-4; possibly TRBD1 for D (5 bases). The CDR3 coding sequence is TGTGCCAGCAGCTTATCCGGGACCGACTATGAAAAACTGTTTTTT. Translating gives CASSLSGTDYEKLFF.